Reported below is one T cell receptor (beta chain). Its antigen is undetermined. Time point indicated: after neoadjuvant nivolumab, at surgical resection. This specimen belongs to a study of neoadjuvant anti-PD-1 for oral cavity cancer. Broader study findings: Pretreatment Treg/Th17 ratio correlated inversely with post-treatment tumor clonality.

The data were produced by immunoSEQ multiplex PCR, yet TCRdb's version contains in-frame clones alone and is incomplete. This table holds 30,000 or so clones, approximately 80% found once. With 5 bases clipped from V and 3 bases from J, the junction kept 7 bases outside the gene matches. CDR3 length equals 15 residues. CDR1 is LNHDA, CDR2 SQIVND, per germline (reference sequence). The TCR was taken from a person aged 40 to 85 with oral cavity squamous cell carcinoma. Source: PBMCs, taken after nivolumab (anti-PD-1) treatment. The V and J genes are TRBV19 and TRBJ1-1, with TRBD1 matching 9 bases. CDR3 in DNA: TGTGCCAGTAGTCTCTCAGACAGGGGGTACACTGAAGCTTTCTTT. Protein: CASSLSDRGYTEAFF.